This passage covers 21 T cell receptor beta chains from one sample sequenced in a study of blood T cell repertoires in COVID-19. Here immunoSEQ multiplex PCR was the method, and the copy in TCRdb shows in-frame clones only, minus some. Among a few hundred thousand clones listed, about nine tenths were seen once. Sequencing was done on a sample of peripheral blood. These TCRs come from a woman aged 50 to 60 with COVID-19, enrolled during active disease.

The gene calls are TRBV12-3 or TRBV12-4 and TRBJ2-3; D remains ambiguous. Trimming left V 4 bases short and J 10 bases short, with 15 bases between. CDR3 length: 13 amino acids. As DNA, the CDR3 is TGTGCCAGCAGTTCCCCCCCAGATATCCCGCAGTATTTT. Its protein product is CASSSPPDIPQYF.

V and J are TRBV29-1 and TRBJ1-1; D uncertain. Trimming shortened V by 6 bases and J by 1 base, and 12 bases separated the two germline ends. This CDR3 has 13 residues. The germline gives CDR1 SQVTM, CDR2 ANQGSEA. CDR3 coding DNA: TGCAGCGTCGGGTCCTTTCCGAACACTGAAGCTTTCTTT. Its protein product is CSVGSFPNTEAFF.

This clone was counted a few times. The genes are TRBV5-1 and TRBJ2-1, with D tentatively TRBD1 (6 bases). The V gene's germline CDR1 is SGHRS and CDR2 YFSETQ. The CDR3 consists of 17 residues. The V end was cut by 5 bases, the J end by 7 bases, with 25 bases between. This CDR3 reads CASSSKTGRGGRNEQFF. In nucleotides, the CDR3 is TGCGCCAGCAGTTCCAAGACAGGCAGAGGCGGGCGGAATGAGCAGTTCTTC.

The chain links TRBV18 to TRBJ1-1, with D unresolved. V dropped 3 bases and J dropped 5 bases, with 16 bases sitting between them. The germline CDR1 and CDR2 sequences are KGHSH and LQKENI. The CDR3 runs 15 residues. Here the CDR3 DNA reads TGTGCCAGCTCACCGCGGGCCTCGGGTGGGACTGAAGCTTTCTTT. Its protein product is CASSPRASGGTEAFF.

Concerning this clone: The junction and the germline gene differ at one end; a read error may be behind it. The chain combines TRBV4-2 with TRBJ1-6; 7 nucleotides match TRBD1. The CDR3 is made up of 15 amino acids. Germline CDR1 and CDR2: LGHNA and YNFKEQ. The CDR3 loop is CASSQVGTASSPLHF. The DNA of the CDR3 is TGTGCCAGCAGTCAAGTCGGGACAGCCTCTTCACCCCTCCACTTT.

The chain has TRBV19 and TRBJ2-4; D perhaps matches TRBD2 (7 bases). Germline values: CDR1 LNHDA, CDR2 SQIVND (reference sequence). V lost 6 bases to trimming and J lost 6 bases, with 30 bases between them. The CDR3 is 19 residues long. The CDR3 DNA sequence: TGTGCCAGTAGCCAAGTTGCCTACTCAGGGGAGGGTGAAAGAAACATTCAGTACTTC. Its protein product is CASSQVAYSGEGERNIQYF.

V usage is TRBV10-1 and J usage is TRBJ2-5, with 7 bases that match TRBD2. CDR1 is WNHNN and CDR2 is SYGVQD in the germline V gene (reference sequence). This CDR3 is built from 13 residues. After removal of 4 bases from V and 5 bases from J, the junction contained 4 bases not matched to a gene. CDR3 sequence: CASSATSRETQYF. DNA for the CDR3: TGCGCCAGCAGTGCGACTAGCAGGGAGACCCAGTACTTC.

V is TRBV30 and J is TRBJ2-1; 10 positions agree with TRBD2. From germline, CDR1 is GTSNPN and CDR2 SVGIG (reference sequence). The CDR3 consists of 15 residues. The V segment lost 0 bases and the J segment 5 bases; nucleotides outside the gene matches: 4. The CDR3 protein is CAWSVLSGGDNEQFF. The CDR3, as DNA: TGTGCCTGGAGTGTACTAAGCGGGGGGGACAATGAGCAGTTCTTC.

The genes are TRBV29-1 and TRBJ2-5, with D possibly TRBD2 on 7 matching bases. The CDR3 covers 13 residues. The germline V and J ends were trimmed by 7 bases and 5 bases, with 17 bases remaining between them. Per germline, CDR1 SQVTM and CDR2 ANQGSEA. The CDR3 loop reads CSGNFGGRETQYF. The CDR3 DNA reads TGCAGCGGTAACTTCGGGGGGCGGGAGACCCAGTACTTC.

The V call is TRBV6-1, the J call TRBJ1-2; D gene uncertain. The CDR3 has 13 residues. V lost 1 base and J lost 8, with 11 bases in between. Germline-derived CDR1 and CDR2 are MNHNS and SASEGT. The CDR3 loop is CASSEGGRIGYTF. The CDR3 bases are TGTGCCAGCAGTGAAGGTGGGAGGATCGGCTACACCTTC.

The V gene is TRBV24-1, the J gene TRBJ2-3; 9 nucleotides line up with TRBD2. Per the germline V gene, CDR1 is KGHDR and CDR2 is SFDVKD. The CDR3 has 16 amino acids. The trim removed 0 bases at V and 3 bases at J, leaving 3 bases unmatched. CDR3 in amino acids: CATSDLAGGRTDTQYF. Written as DNA, the CDR3 is TGTGCCACCAGTGATTTGGCGGGGGGGCGAACAGATACGCAGTATTTT.

The J gene is TRBJ1-2, the V gene TRBV28; a weak D match, TRBD1 (6 bases). This CDR3 is built from 12 residues. Deletions cut 2 bases from V and 8 bases from J, with 9 bases between. Germline CDR1 reads MDHEN; CDR2 reads SYDVKM. Here the CDR3 reads CASSLRTDGYTF. CDR3 DNA sequence: TGTGCCAGCAGTTTAAGGACAGACGGCTACACCTTC.

The chain carries TRBV5-4 and TRBJ1-4; a possible D gene is TRBD1 (6 bases). Trimming removed 4 bases at V and 5 bases at J, with 18 bases between. The CDR3 extends over 16 amino acids. Germline V gene lookup returns CDR1 SGHNT and CDR2 YYREEE (reference sequence). The CDR3 here is CASSRRPGQGNEKLFF. DNA for the CDR3: TGTGCCAGCAGCAGACGTCCGGGACAAGGCAATGAAAAACTGTTTTTT.

In regard to this clone: In the same sample, other DNA sequences code for this CDR3. This chain links TRBV2 with TRBJ2-7; D might be TRBD1 (5 bases). The V gene lost 6 bases and the J gene lost 4 bases, with 10 bases spanning the gap. Germline CDR1 SNHLY, CDR2 FYNNEI. CDR3 length equals 12 residues. DNA for the CDR3: TGTGCCAGCAGGGATAGGGGATACGAGCAGTACTTC. This sequence encodes CASRDRGYEQYF.

This chain connects TRBV6-1 to TRBJ2-7; 10 bases align to TRBD1. The CDR3 has 18 residues. Germline V gene lookup returns CDR1 MNHNS and CDR2 SASEGT. The ends lost 2 bases at V and 3 bases at J; junction bases unmatched: 13. The CDR3 here is CASSEKSLGTGVIYEQYF. For the CDR3, the DNA is TGTGCCAGCAGTGAAAAATCACTGGGGACAGGGGTGATCTACGAGCAGTACTTC.

The chain employs TRBV12-3 or TRBV12-4 and TRBJ2-2, with TRBD2 as a possible D gene (5 bases). This CDR3 comprises 12 residues. V lost 11 bases and J lost 7, with 14 bases in between. CDR3 DNA sequence: TGTGCCGATAGGCGAGGGAACGGGGAGCTGTTTTTT. Translated: CADRRGNGELFF.

This clone showed up just a few times. The chain carries TRBV7-9 and TRBJ1-3, with a tentative D call TRBD1 (5 bases). V was cut by 5 bases and J by 4 bases, with 12 bases left in between. CDR3 length: 14 residues. Germline V lookup: CDR1 SEHNR, CDR2 FQNEAQ (reference sequence). The CDR3 region has the DNA TGTGCCAGCAGCCCGGCGGGGCAAGGAAACACCATATATTTT. Amino acids: CASSPAGQGNTIYF.

The chain combines TRBV10-1 with TRBJ2-3; TRBD1 matches 7 bases. The J segment lost 2 bases and the V segment lost 4 bases, leaving 18 bases of the junction unmatched. The length of the CDR3 is 19 residues. The V gene's germline CDR1 is WNHNN and CDR2 SYGVQD (reference sequence). CDR3 protein: CASSGSLDPGTAITDTQYF. The CDR3 coding sequence is TGCGCCAGCAGTGGGTCCCTGGACCCTGGGACAGCCATCACAGATACGCAGTATTTT.

This chain uses TRBV6-5 with TRBJ1-2; D is uncertain. Germline-derived CDR1 and CDR2 are MNHEY and SVGAGI. The CDR3 runs 14 residues. Between the trimmed V and J ends, which lost 5 bases and 7 bases, there was a span of 17 bases. CDR3 sequence: CASSQEGPRLGYTF. The CDR3 nucleotides are TGTGCCAGCAGTCAGGAGGGTCCCAGACTTGGCTACACCTTC.

The V and J genes are TRBV30 and TRBJ2-4; TRBD1 matches at 9 bases. CDR3 length equals 15 residues. Germline V gives CDR1 GTSNPN, CDR2 SVGIG (reference sequence). The junction had 12 bases not matched to a gene; V was cut back by 2 bases and J by 10 bases. The CDR3 reads CAWSSTQGALLIQYF. The CDR3 nucleotides read TGTGCCTGGAGTTCCACACAGGGGGCCCTCTTAATTCAGTACTTC.

This chain uses TRBV9 with TRBJ1-2; D is possibly TRBD1 (6 bases). Trimming took off 6 bases at V and 3 bases at J, with 21 bases between the two ends. The CDR3 extends over 16 amino acids. Germline V lookup: CDR1 SGDLS, CDR2 YYNGEE. Written as DNA, the CDR3 is TGTGCCAGCACCCCGAGGGGGTGGGGCAAGGACTATGGCTACACCTTC. As protein: CASTPRGWGKDYGYTF.